The 27 T cell receptor beta chains below come from one sample, sequenced in a study of memory CD4+ T cells and cytomegalovirus serostatus. Single viable CD3+CD4+CD8-CD45RO+ cells were sorted as the memory CD4+ T cells. Clones were read by immunoSEQ multiplex PCR, and TCRdb kept only the in-frame ones, dropping some. The sample carries roughly 28,000 clones, 75% to 85% recorded once. Sequencing was carried out using memory CD4+ T cells from blood. These receptors all come from an adult in good health and CMV-seronegative.

The chain employs TRBV30 and TRBJ1-5; the D gene is possibly TRBD1 (5 bases). Germline CDR1 is GTSNPN and CDR2 is SVGIG (reference sequence). The CDR3 has 14 amino acids. V was shortened by 2 bases and J by 3 bases, with 11 bases between the two germline ends. CDR3 amino acids: CAWSRGSVNQPQHF. The CDR3 nucleotides read TGTGCCTGGAGTAGGGGTTCGGTCAATCAGCCCCAGCATTTT.

The chain joins TRBV7-6 to TRBJ2-3; 9 nucleotides align to TRBD2. CDR3 length: 16 residues. V was clipped by 1 base and J by 6 bases; unmatched bases: 8. Germline assignment: CDR1 SGHVS and CDR2 FNYEAQ. The CDR3 is CASSLGSGGGMDTQYF. The CDR3 coding sequence is TGTGCCAGCAGCTTAGGTAGCGGGGGCGGGATGGATACGCAGTATTTT.

The chain couples TRBV9 to TRBJ2-2; tentative D call: TRBD1 (6 bases). Trimming cost V 0 bases and J 0 bases, with 12 bases left between them. CDR1 is SGDLS, CDR2 YYNGEE, per germline. This CDR3 has 17 amino acids. The DNA for the CDR3 is TGTGCCAGCAGCGTAGTAGGTGCAGGGGCGAACACCGGGGAGCTGTTTTTT. Protein sequence: CASSVVGAGANTGELFF.

The CDR3 sequence: CASSSTGSSYEQYF. DNA of the CDR3: TGTGCCAGCAGCAGTACAGGGAGCTCCTACGAGCAGTACTTC. The chain couples TRBV7-2 to TRBJ2-7; D is possibly TRBD1 (6 bases). The CDR3 has 14 residues. Germline V gene data show CDR1 as SGHTA and CDR2 as FQGNSA. Trimming stripped 5 bases from V and 0 bases from J, with 11 bases between.

The chain uses TRBV7-6 and TRBJ1-3; D remains unclear. Germline V gene sequence: CDR1 SGHVS, CDR2 FNYEAQ. The CDR3 totals 14 residues. The V and J ends lost 1 base and 4 bases respectively, with 8 bases between them. The CDR3 is CASSLGGRGNTIYF. CDR3 sequence (DNA): TGTGCCAGCAGCTTAGGGGGAAGAGGAAACACCATATATTTT.

This clone was found once. V and J are TRBV11-3 and TRBJ2-5; D remains unclear. The CDR3 runs to 12 residues. Trimming stripped 4 bases from V and 5 bases from J, with 8 bases between. From germline, CDR1 is SGHNT and CDR2 YENEEA. DNA of the CDR3: TGTGCCAGCAGCTCCAGATGGGAGACCCAGTACTTC. Translated, it gives CASSSRWETQYF.

About this clone: The same CDR3 arises from other DNA sequences in this sample as well. The V call is TRBV2, the J call TRBJ2-2, with D unclear. CDR3 length: 13 amino acids. Trimming cost V 8 bases and J 1 base, with 8 bases left between them. From germline, CDR1 is SNHLY and CDR2 FYNNEI. The CDR3 here is CASSAGNTGELFF. For the CDR3, the DNA is TGTGCCAGCTCGGCAGGGAACACCGGGGAGCTGTTTTTT. The full variable domain, rest sourced from reference TRBV2 and TRBJ2-2, is EPEVTQTPSHQVTQMGQEVILRCVPISNHLYFYWYRQILGQKVEFLVSFYNNEISEKSEIFDDQFSVERPDGSNFTLKIRSTKLEDSAMYFCASSAGNTGELFFGEGSRLTVL.

The sample holds one count of this clone. The chain links TRBV7-9 to TRBJ1-3; 9 bases are shared with TRBD1. This CDR3 has 15 residues. Trimming at V came to 5 bases and at J to 2 bases, leaving 4 bases not matched to a gene. Germline CDR1 is SEHNR and CDR2 is FQNEAQ (reference sequence). The CDR3 DNA sequence: TGTGCCAGCAGCCAAGGGACAGGGACTGGAAACACCATATATTTT. Residues: CASSQGTGTGNTIYF.

This chain links TRBV15 with TRBJ2-3; 10 positions match TRBD2. The V segment lost 4 bases and the J segment 6 bases; nucleotides outside the gene matches: 10. Per germline, CDR1 LNHNV and CDR2 YYDKDF (reference sequence). This CDR3 spans 16 amino acids. The chain's CDR3 is CATSTLGGLATDTQYF. CDR3 DNA: TGTGCCACCAGCACCCTCGGGGGACTAGCGACGGATACGCAGTATTTT.

The gene calls are TRBV4-2 and TRBJ1-6; D unresolved. The germline CDR1 and CDR2 sequences are LGHNA and YNFKEQ. The CDR3 contains 13 residues. V was pared by 5 bases and J by 7 bases, with 9 bases between. CDR3 coding DNA: TGTGCCAGCAGCTTAAACCGAAATTCACCCCTCCACTTT. Amino acid sequence: CASSLNRNSPLHF.

The chain is built from TRBV7-8 and TRBJ2-7; 8 bases agree with TRBD1. The germline V gene encodes CDR1 SGHVS and CDR2 FQNEAQ. The CDR3 totals 15 residues. J lost 2 bases, V lost 5 bases, and 8 bases had no gene match. CDR3 region: CASSAHRTGPYEQYF. The CDR3 DNA is TGTGCCAGCAGCGCACATCGGACAGGGCCCTACGAGCAGTACTTC.

V usage is TRBV5-1 and J usage is TRBJ1-1; 10 bases match TRBD1. V shed 3 bases and J 2 bases; nucleotides not matched to a gene: 4. Looked up from germline, CDR1 is SGHRS and CDR2 is YFSETQ. CDR3 size: 15 residues. CDR3 sequence (DNA): TGCGCCAGCAGCTCCGGGACAGGGGCTAACACTGAAGCTTTCTTT. This gives the protein CASSSGTGANTEAFF.

The chain is built from TRBV4-2 and TRBJ2-3; 10 bases match TRBD1. The CDR3 runs 18 residues. V lost 0 bases to trimming and J lost 3 bases; unmatched junction nucleotides: 9. Germline-derived CDR1 and CDR2 are LGHNA and YNFKEQ. The CDR3 region is CASSQDMIRQGATDTQYF. As DNA, the CDR3 is TGTGCCAGCAGCCAAGATATGATCCGACAGGGGGCTACAGATACGCAGTATTTT.

The gene calls are TRBV9 and TRBJ1-6; possible D gene TRBD1, 5 bases. Trimming removed 4 bases from V and 10 bases from J, with 18 bases in between. There are 15 residues in the CDR3. Germline CDR1 and CDR2: SGDLS and YYNGEE. The CDR3 sequence: CASSPEGRAESPLHF. The CDR3 DNA sequence: TGTGCCAGCAGCCCAGAAGGCAGGGCGGAATCACCCCTCCACTTT.

The chain links TRBV27 to TRBJ1-1; D call uncertain. This CDR3 contains 14 residues. V gave up 3 bases and J gave up 4 bases, with 12 bases separating them. Germline V gene data show CDR1 as MNHEY and CDR2 as SMNVEV (reference sequence). CDR3 coding DNA: TGTGCCAGCAGTTTGACATACGTAGGCACTGAAGCTTTCTTT. Amino acids: CASSLTYVGTEAFF.

This sequence joins TRBV27 and TRBJ1-6, with TRBD1 as a possible D gene (5 bases). This CDR3 comprises 15 residues. The V and J ends lost 0 bases and 7 bases respectively, with 10 bases between them. Germline V gives CDR1 MNHEY, CDR2 SMNVEV (reference sequence). CDR3 sequence reads: CASSLSGGANSPLHF. DNA for the CDR3: TGTGCCAGCAGTTTATCGGGAGGGGCGAATTCACCCCTCCACTTT.

The rearrangement links TRBV5-6 to TRBJ2-3, with 10 bases fitting TRBD1. The CDR3 runs 16 residues. Unmatched junction bases numbered 9, after V lost 2 bases and J lost 6 bases. The V gene's germline CDR1 is SGHDT and CDR2 YYEEEE. CDR3 nucleotides: TGTGCCAGCAGCTTATCTCGGACAGGGGGAATGGATACGCAGTATTTT. This sequence encodes CASSLSRTGGMDTQYF.

The chain is built from TRBV19 and TRBJ1-5; TRBD1 matches 7 bases. The CDR3 extends over 18 amino acids. J was trimmed by 1 base and V by 0 bases; bases with no gene match: 9. Germline CDR1 reads LNHDA; CDR2 reads SQIVND (reference sequence). This CDR3 reads CASSIDRGRGRSNQPQHF. Written as DNA, the CDR3 is TGTGCCAGTAGTATAGATCGGGGCAGGGGGAGAAGCAATCAGCCCCAGCATTTT.

CDR3 sequence reads: CASSRQGENYGYTF. In DNA form, the CDR3 reads TGTGCCAGTAGTCGGCAGGGAGAGAACTATGGCTACACCTTC. The gene calls are TRBV19 and TRBJ1-2; possibly TRBD1 for D (5 bases). V lost 5 bases, J lost 2 bases, and 12 bases lay in between. This CDR3 is 14 amino acids long. The germline V gene encodes CDR1 LNHDA and CDR2 SQIVND (reference sequence).

The V gene is TRBV5-4, the J gene TRBJ2-7, with D perhaps TRBD2 (5 bases). The CDR3 sequence is 14 residues long. CDR1 is SGHNT and CDR2 is YYREEE in the germline V gene (reference sequence). Trimming shortened V by 0 bases and J by 4 bases, and 11 bases separated the two germline ends. CDR3 sequence: CASSLELAGYEQYF. CDR3 coding DNA: TGTGCCAGCAGCTTGGAGCTAGCAGGATACGAGCAGTACTTC.

DNA for the CDR3: TGTGCCAGCAGCTTCGGGACTAGCGGGGGGGCCATTGATACGCAGTATTTT. This gives the protein CASSFGTSGGAIDTQYF. The chain carries TRBV7-2 and TRBJ2-3, with 16 bases lining up with TRBD2. The CDR3 loop spans 17 amino acids. Looked up from germline, CDR1 is SGHTA and CDR2 is FQGNSA. Unmatched junction bases numbered 6, after V lost 3 bases and J lost 6 bases.

A few counts support this clone. The rearrangement uses TRBV27 and TRBJ1-1; D gene uncertain. This CDR3 is built from 14 residues. The germline V and J ends were trimmed by 7 bases and 0 bases, with 12 bases remaining between them. Germline V gene data show CDR1 as MNHEY and CDR2 as SMNVEV (reference sequence). CDR3 amino acids: CASMGLAVNTEAFF. CDR3 DNA: TGTGCCAGCATGGGTTTGGCGGTGAACACTGAAGCTTTCTTT.

The chain employs TRBV5-1 and TRBJ1-6; a weak D match, TRBD1 (6 bases). The V gene's germline CDR1 is SGHRS and CDR2 YFSETQ. This CDR3 contains 15 residues. V was cut by 0 bases and J by 8 bases, with 12 bases left in between. In DNA, the CDR3 is TGCGCCAGCAGCTTGGCACAGGGTCAGCATTCACCCCTCCACTTT. It translates to CASSLAQGQHSPLHF.

The chain is built from TRBV11-2 and TRBJ2-7; 9 bases agree with TRBD1. The CDR3 is made up of 12 amino acids. Trimming took 5 bases from V and 10 from J; bases not matched to a gene: 6. Germline values: CDR1 SGHAT, CDR2 FQNNGV. Written as DNA, the CDR3 is TGTGCCAGCAGCATAGGACAGGGGCAACAGTACTTC. Its protein is CASSIGQGQQYF.

V is TRBV2 and J is TRBJ1-2; TRBD1 aligns across 10 bases. Trimming removed 10 bases from V and 5 bases from J; junction bases left unmatched: 10. Germline loops: CDR1 SNHLY, CDR2 FYNNEI. The CDR3 spans 14 residues. This CDR3 reads CATTTGGQIYGYTF. The CDR3 DNA follows: TGTGCCACCACGACAGGGGGCCAAATATATGGCTACACCTTC.

The chain employs TRBV2 and TRBJ2-1, with 7 positions matching TRBD2. V dropped 8 bases and J dropped 8; count of bases not matched to a gene: 6. Germline CDR1 and CDR2: SNHLY and FYNNEI. The CDR3 length is 12 residues. DNA of the CDR3: TGTGCCAGCGGGGGGGGTCTCGATGAGCAGTTCTTC. Its translation: CASGGGLDEQFF.

V is TRBV14 and J is TRBJ2-7; D ambiguous. V was clipped by 2 bases and J by 6 bases, with 11 bases between them. Germline CDR1 reads SGHDN; CDR2 reads FVKESK. The CDR3 sequence is 13 residues long. Here the CDR3 reads CASSQSRYVEQYF. In DNA form, the CDR3 reads TGTGCCAGCAGCCAATCCCGGTATGTCGAGCAGTACTTC.